Below, one T cell receptor beta chain is given with its context. The data were taken from a study of T-cell reconstitution after alpha-beta-depleted transplantation in children. For TCRbeta, the library was prepared with unique molecular identifiers. In TCRdb, the PCR reads were re-called with MiXCR into one record per CDR3 protein. This table holds about 270,000 distinct CDR3 sequences, 9.9% found once. The ends lost 4 bases at V and 1 base at J; junction bases unmatched: 8. The CDR3 contains 16 residues. CDR1 and CDR2 (germline): SGHRS, YFSETQ. Sequenced here: PBMCs from the stem cell graft donor, sampled from the stem cell graft. The sequence was obtained from a human donor who donated a stem cell graft to a child with SCID. This chain uses TRBV5-1 with TRBJ2-3, with 8 positions matching TRBD1. CDR3 in DNA: TGCGCCAGCAGCCCCCAGACAGGGGTGGGCACAGATACGCAGTATTTT. Protein product: CASSPQTGVGTDTQYF.